This section outlines one T cell receptor beta chain sequence together with its context. The germline V gene encodes CDR1 LNHNV and CDR2 YYDKDF (reference sequence). CDR3 length: 15 residues. The V end was cut by 0 bases, the J end by 6 bases, with 14 bases between. The record originates from a study of blood T cell repertoires in COVID-19. The assay was immunoSEQ multiplex PCR, and TCRdb's table has in-frame clones only and misses some. Of about 270,000 clones detected, about nine tenths appear once; the ten largest clones hold roughly 8.5%. V is TRBV15 and J is TRBJ1-2; D is unresolved. The receptor was isolated from a man aged 40-55 years with active or convalescent COVID-19. The sequenced sample consisted of peripheral blood. In nucleotides, the CDR3 is TGTGCCACCAGCAGAGATAATGGCGGGAAGGATGGCTACACCTTC. Amino acid sequence: CATSRDNGGKDGYTF.